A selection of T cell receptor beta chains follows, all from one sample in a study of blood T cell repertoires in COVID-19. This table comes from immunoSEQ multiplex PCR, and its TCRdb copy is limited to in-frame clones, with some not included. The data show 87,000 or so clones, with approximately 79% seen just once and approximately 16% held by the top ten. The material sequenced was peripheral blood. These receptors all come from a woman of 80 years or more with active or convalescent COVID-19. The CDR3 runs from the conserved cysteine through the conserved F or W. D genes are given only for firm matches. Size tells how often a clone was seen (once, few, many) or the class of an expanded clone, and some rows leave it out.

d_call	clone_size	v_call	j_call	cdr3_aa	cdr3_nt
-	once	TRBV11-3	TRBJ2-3	CASSLSAATDTQYF	TGTGCCAGCAGCTTATCGGCGGCTACAGATACGCAGTATTTT
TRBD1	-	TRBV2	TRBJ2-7	CASSDGQGGRYEQYF	TGTGCCAGCAGTGACGGACAGGGGGGTAGGTACGAGCAGTACTTC
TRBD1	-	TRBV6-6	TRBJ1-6	CASTGTGGIRNSPLHF	TGTGCCAGCACGGGGACAGGGGGTATTCGGAATTCACCCCTCCACTTT
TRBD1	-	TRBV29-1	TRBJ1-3	CSYVTGGSGNTIYF	TGCAGCTATGTGACAGGGGGCTCTGGAAACACCATATATTTT
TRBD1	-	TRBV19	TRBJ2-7	CASSTRPGQSSYEQYF	TGTGCCAGTAGTACCCGACCGGGACAGAGCTCCTACGAGCAGTACTTC
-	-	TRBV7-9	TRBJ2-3	CASSVSGTDTQYF	TGTGCCAGTTCGGTATCAGGGACAGATACGCAGTATTTT
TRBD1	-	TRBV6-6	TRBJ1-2	CASAPAGTEYGYTF	TGTGCCAGCGCACCCGCCGGGACAGAGTATGGCTACACCTTC
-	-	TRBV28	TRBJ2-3	CASSFRVAPDTQYF	TGTGCCAGCAGTTTCAGGGTAGCCCCGGATACGCAGTATTTT
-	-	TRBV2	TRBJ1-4	CASSEKGAREKLFF	TGTGCCAGCAGTGAAAAAGGGGCAAGGGAAAAACTGTTTTTT
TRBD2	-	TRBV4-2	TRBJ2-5	CASSQVSGLADLQETQYF	TGTGCCAGCAGCCAAGTAAGCGGACTAGCGGATCTCCAAGAGACCCAGTACTTC
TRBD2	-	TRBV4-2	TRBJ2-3	CASSQTGGATDTQYF	TGTGCCAGCAGCCAAACCGGGGGGGCAACAGATACGCAGTATTTT